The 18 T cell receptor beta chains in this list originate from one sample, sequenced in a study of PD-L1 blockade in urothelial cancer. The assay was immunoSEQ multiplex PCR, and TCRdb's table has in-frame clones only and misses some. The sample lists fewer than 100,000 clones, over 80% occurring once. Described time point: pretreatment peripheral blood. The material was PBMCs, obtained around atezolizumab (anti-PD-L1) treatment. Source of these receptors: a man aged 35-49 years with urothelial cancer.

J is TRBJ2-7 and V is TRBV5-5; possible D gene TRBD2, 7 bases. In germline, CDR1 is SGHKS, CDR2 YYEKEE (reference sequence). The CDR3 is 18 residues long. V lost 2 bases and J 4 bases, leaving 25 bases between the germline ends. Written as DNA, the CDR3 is TGTGCCAGCAGCTTTCCGAGTCAGCCTCAGGGGAGGGATTACGAGCAGTACTTC. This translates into CASSFPSQPQGRDYEQYF.

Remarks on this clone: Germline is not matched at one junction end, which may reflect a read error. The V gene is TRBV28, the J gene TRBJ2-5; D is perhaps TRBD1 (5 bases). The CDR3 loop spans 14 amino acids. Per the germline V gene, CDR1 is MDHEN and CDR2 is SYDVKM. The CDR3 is CASTLTGLQETQYF. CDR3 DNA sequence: TGTGCCAGCACTTTAACAGGCCTCCAAGAGACCCAGTACTTC.

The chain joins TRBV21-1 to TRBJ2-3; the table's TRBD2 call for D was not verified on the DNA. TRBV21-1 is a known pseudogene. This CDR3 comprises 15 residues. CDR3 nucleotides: TGTGCCAGCTGGAGCGGGAGGCGTGGCACAGATACGCAGTATTTT. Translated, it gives CASWSGRRGTDTQYF.

Here the CDR3 DNA reads TGTGCCAGCAGCGAGACCGGGACAGGCCCTCGGGAGCAGTACTTC. Translated: CASSETGTGPREQYF. The chain couples TRBV6-1 to TRBJ2-7; TRBD1 matches at 8 bases. V dropped 6 bases and J dropped 7; count of bases not matched to a gene: 14. The CDR3 has 15 residues. Germline lookup yields CDR1 MNHNS and CDR2 SASEGT.

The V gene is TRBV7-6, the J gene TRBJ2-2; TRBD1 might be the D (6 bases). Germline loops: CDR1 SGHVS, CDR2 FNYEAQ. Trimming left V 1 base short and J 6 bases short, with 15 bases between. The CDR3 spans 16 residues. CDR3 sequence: CASSLDSLGASGELFF. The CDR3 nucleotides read TGTGCCAGCAGCTTAGACTCGCTGGGGGCATCCGGGGAGCTGTTTTTT.

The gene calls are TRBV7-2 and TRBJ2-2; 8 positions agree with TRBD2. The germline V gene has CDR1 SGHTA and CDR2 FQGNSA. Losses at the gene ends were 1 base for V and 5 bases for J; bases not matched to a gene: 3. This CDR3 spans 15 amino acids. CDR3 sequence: CASSLVLAETGELFF. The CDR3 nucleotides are TGTGCCAGCAGCTTAGTACTAGCGGAGACCGGGGAGCTGTTTTTT. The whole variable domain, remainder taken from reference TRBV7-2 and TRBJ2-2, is GAGVSQSPSNKVTEKGKDVELRCDPISGHTALYWYRQSLGQGLEFLIYFQGNSAPDKSGLPSDRFSAERTGGSVSTLTIQRTQQEDSAVYLCASSLVLAETGELFFGEGSRLTVL.

CDR3 in DNA: TGTGCCAGCAGTTTATTACAGGGGGCGACTTTCTTT. It specifies CASSLLQGATFF. V usage is TRBV28 and J usage is TRBJ1-1; 9 positions match TRBD1. J gave up 12 bases and V 1 base, and 3 bases lay outside the gene matches. Germline V gene lookup returns CDR1 MDHEN and CDR2 SYDVKM. This CDR3 contains 12 residues. Drawing the rest from reference TRBV28 and TRBJ1-1, the complete variable domain is DVKVTQSSRYLVKRTGEKVFLECVQDMDHENMFWYRQDPGLGLRLIYFSYDVKMKEKGDIPEGYSVSREKKERFSLILESASTNQTSMYLCASSLLQGATFFGQGTRLTVV.

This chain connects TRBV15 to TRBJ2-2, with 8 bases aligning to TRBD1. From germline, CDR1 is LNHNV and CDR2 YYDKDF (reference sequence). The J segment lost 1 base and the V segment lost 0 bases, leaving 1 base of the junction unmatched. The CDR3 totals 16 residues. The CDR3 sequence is CATSRDTGGNTGELFF. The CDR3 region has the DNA TGTGCCACCAGCAGAGATACAGGGGGGAACACCGGGGAGCTGTTTTTT.

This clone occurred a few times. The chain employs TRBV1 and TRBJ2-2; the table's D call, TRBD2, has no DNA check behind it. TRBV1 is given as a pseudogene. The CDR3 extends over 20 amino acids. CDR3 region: CTSSQAPGLAGGPRTGELFF. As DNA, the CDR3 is TGCACCAGCAGCCAAGCCCCCGGACTAGCGGGAGGGCCCAGGACCGGGGAGCTGTTTTTT.

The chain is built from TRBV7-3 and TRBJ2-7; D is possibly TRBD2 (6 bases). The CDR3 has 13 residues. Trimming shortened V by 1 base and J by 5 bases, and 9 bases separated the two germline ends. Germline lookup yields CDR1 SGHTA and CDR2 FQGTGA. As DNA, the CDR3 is TGTGCCAGCAGCTTAAGGCGGGGCGACGAGCAGTACTTC. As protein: CASSLRRGDEQYF.

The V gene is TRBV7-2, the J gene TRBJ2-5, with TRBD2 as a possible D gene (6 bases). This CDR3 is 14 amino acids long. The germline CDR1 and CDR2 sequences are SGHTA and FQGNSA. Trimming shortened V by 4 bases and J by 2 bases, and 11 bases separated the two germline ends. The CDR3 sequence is CASSYLGGQETQYF. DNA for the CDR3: TGTGCCAGCAGCTATTTGGGGGGACAAGAGACCCAGTACTTC.

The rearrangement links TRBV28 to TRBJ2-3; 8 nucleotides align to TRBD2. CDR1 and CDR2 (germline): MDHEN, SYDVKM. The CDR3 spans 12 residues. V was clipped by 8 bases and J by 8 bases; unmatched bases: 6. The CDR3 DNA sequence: TGTGCCAGCCGACCCGGGGGGGTTACGCAGTATTTT. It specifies CASRPGGVTQYF.

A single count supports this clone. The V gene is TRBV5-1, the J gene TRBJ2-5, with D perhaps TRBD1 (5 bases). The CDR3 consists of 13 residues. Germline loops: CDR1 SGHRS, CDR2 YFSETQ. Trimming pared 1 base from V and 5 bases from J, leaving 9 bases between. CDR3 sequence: CASSLSGRETQYF. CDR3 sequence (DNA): TGCGCCAGCAGCTTGTCAGGGCGGGAGACCCAGTACTTC.

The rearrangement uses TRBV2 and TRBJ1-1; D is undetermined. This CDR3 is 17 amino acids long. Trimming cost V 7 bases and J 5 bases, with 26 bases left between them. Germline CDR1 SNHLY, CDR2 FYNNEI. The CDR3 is CASKTGGSHYYQTEAFF. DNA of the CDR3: TGTGCCAGCAAAACCGGAGGGTCCCACTATTACCAAACTGAAGCTTTCTTT.

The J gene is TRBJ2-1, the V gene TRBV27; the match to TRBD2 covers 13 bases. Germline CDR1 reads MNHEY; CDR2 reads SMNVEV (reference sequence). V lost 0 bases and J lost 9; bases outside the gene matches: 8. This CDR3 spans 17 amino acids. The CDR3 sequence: CASSLSARTSGSPEQFF. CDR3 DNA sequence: TGTGCCAGCAGTTTATCGGCCCGGACTAGCGGGAGTCCTGAGCAGTTCTTC.

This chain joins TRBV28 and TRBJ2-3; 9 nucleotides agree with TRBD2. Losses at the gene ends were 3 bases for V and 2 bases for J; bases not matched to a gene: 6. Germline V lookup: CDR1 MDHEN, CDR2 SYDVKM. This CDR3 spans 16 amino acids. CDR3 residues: CASSLVAGGVTDTQYF. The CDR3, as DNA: TGTGCCAGCAGTTTGGTGGCGGGAGGGGTCACAGATACGCAGTATTTT.

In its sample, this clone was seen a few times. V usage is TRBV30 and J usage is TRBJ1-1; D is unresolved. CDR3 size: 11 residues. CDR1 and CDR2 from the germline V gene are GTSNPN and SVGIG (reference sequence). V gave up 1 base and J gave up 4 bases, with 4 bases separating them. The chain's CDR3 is CAWSASTEAFF. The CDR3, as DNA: TGTGCCTGGAGTGCCTCCACTGAAGCTTTCTTT.

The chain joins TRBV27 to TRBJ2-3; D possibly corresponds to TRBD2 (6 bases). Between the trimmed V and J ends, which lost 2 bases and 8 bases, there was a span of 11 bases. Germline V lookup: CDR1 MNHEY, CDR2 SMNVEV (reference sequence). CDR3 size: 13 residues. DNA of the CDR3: TGTGCCAGCAGTTTAGGCGGGGAAACTACGCAGTATTTT. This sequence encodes CASSLGGETTQYF.